This T cell receptor (beta chain) appears in the sequencing data of a study of T cell changes during pregnancy in multiple sclerosis. Assay used: immunoSEQ multiplex PCR; TCRdb lists only in-frame clones, some missing. The data show some 51,000 clones, 85% to 95% seen once. The junction had 8 bases not matched to a gene; V was cut back by 4 bases and J by 0 bases. CDR1 is SGHTA, CDR2 FQGTGA, per germline. The CDR3 sequence is 18 residues long. The V gene is TRBV7-3, the J gene TRBJ2-3, with TRBD2 matching over 12 bases. This sequence was found in a female donor with multiple sclerosis, enrolled in a pregnancy study. The input for sequencing was CD4+ T cells from peripheral blood mononuclear cells, taken in the first trimester of pregnancy. The CDR3 DNA follows: TGTGCCAGCAGCTCACTAGCGGGGGGACCGCCTAGCACAGATACGCAGTATTTT. Translation gives CASSSLAGGPPSTDTQYF.